This T cell receptor (beta chain) stems from a study of tumor and adjacent non-tumor tissue in lung cancer. Study at large: Patients comprised 12 adenocarcinoma, a couple of squamous cell carcinoma and 1 small cell lung cancer. Aged about 30 to 76 years, patients included roughly ten men and roughly five women with stage I to III disease.

TCRbeta libraries were built with three rounds of nested PCR, modified from ARM-PCR. TCRdb re-derived calls from the multiplex PCR reads in MiXCR, one entry per CDR3 protein. Of approximately 140,000 distinct CDR3 sequences in the sample, approximately 66% were seen once. Concerning this clonotype itself: Its matching antigen is unknown. The junction differs from germline at one of its ends, possibly a read error.

This sample's RNA came from whole unsorted tissue. Newly diagnosed lung cancer patients had thoracic surgery in China, August–late 2014, without prior chemotherapy. In germline, CDR1 is DFQATT, CDR2 SNEGSKA (reference sequence). CDR3 length equals 16 residues. Whole-study findings and limits: Compared with tumor, normal lung showed significantly lower TCR diversity.

The receptor's source is a man between 60 and 70 years old with small cell lung cancer. The V and J genes are TRBV20-1 and TRBJ2-2; 10 nucleotides agree with TRBD1. What was sequenced was lung tumor tissue. The CDR3 is CSVAPGQGRVTGGLLF. CDR3 coding DNA: TGCAGTGTTGCTCCGGGACAGGGGCGGGTCACCGGGGGGCTGTTATTT.